The rows below give T cell receptor beta chains drawn from one sample of a study of T cells in tumors after PD-1 blockade. Clones were sequenced by immunoSEQ multiplex PCR, and TCRdb holds only the in-frame ones, with some missing. The sample records tens of thousands of clones, roughly 79% being singletons. The material sequenced was PBMCs, taken before anti-PD-1 treatment. The receptors were sampled from a human donor with basal cell carcinoma. Both conserved end residues are part of each CDR3. D genes are given only for firm matches.

d_call	v_call	cdr3_aa
TRBD2	TRBV5-1	CASSSGTSVDNEQFF
-	TRBV7-9	CAASRQAFTDTQYF
-	TRBV14	CASSREAGLDTQYF
TRBD1	TRBV5-1	CASSLQGAQRADTQYF
-	TRBV6-6	CASRTTGEPGSYEQYF
-	TRBV2	CASSYGAQPAETQYF
TRBD1	TRBV11-1	CVSSHRTGGLTEAFF
-	TRBV2	CASRRDTSIMNTEAFF
TRBD2	TRBV7-7	CASSPGRAGIGETQYF
-	TRBV28	CATLWDIPSGANVLTF
TRBD2	TRBV5-5	CASSSSVGSGRETQYF
-	TRBV5-1	CASSLGTTLTLYEQYF
-	TRBV5-1	CASSLDGGSGPDTQYF
-	TRBV5-4	CASSLDSQNTEAFF
-	TRBV5-1	CASNSGTEHTEAFF
-	TRBV30	CACPPAGRNTEAFF
-	TRBV19	CASSRRGALNSPLHF
TRBD1	TRBV5-1	CASTPGAGGMDTEAFF
-	TRBV2	CASSERVDYGYTF
-	TRBV5-1	CASSLGGAKEKLFF
TRBD1	TRBV5-6	CASSYRTGRETQYF
TRBD2	TRBV2	CASLRGVNNEQFF
-	TRBV7-6	CASSLIMGDTQYF
-	TRBV5-1	CASSAGTNTEAFF
-	TRBV9	CASSAQGSSYNEQFF
TRBD1	TRBV19	CASSMKSTGTVGYTF
-	TRBV2	CASSGDADEQFF
-	TRBV20-1	CSAREYEQYF
TRBD1	TRBV12-5	CASGLRFWGQQKKAYEQYF
-	TRBV4-1	CASSQDRWGGYTF
TRBD2	TRBV18	CASSPSGSQDRLDTQYF
-	TRBV5-1	CASSLAGRNTEAFF
TRBD2	TRBV7-3	CASSYRGGSGTDTQYF
-	TRBV28	CASSLGASGYGYTF
-	TRBV9	CASSSKVNAGELFF
TRBD2	TRBV24-1	CATSTGTSGYEQYF
-	TRBV2	CASRSSPGAGTEAFF
-	TRBV3-1/TRBV3-2	CASSPHRSNQPQHF
TRBD2	TRBV2	CASSELYGRASREQYF
TRBD2	TRBV18	CASSPRLGTSFYEQYF
-	TRBV3-1/TRBV3-2	CASSQDRFSYEQYF
-	TRBV19	CASSMGLITYFQHF
-	TRBV6-4	CASSRGAGYNEQFF
TRBD2	TRBV6-5	CASSYSGRAGETQYF
-	TRBV3-1/TRBV3-2	CASSLFRDSQETQYF
-	TRBV18	CASSPTMLGEKLFF
TRBD1	TRBV19	CASSRQGLSSYNSPLHF
TRBD2	TRBV15	CATSRDWSSGDGGSEQFF
TRBD2	TRBV6-5	CASRGTSRYEQYF
-	TRBV2	CASGQYGGNQPQHF
TRBD1	TRBV5-1	CASSLKSRTGSDFNYGYTF
-	TRBV19	CASSPSGSGANVLTF
-	TRBV28	CASSTSGYGYTF